These 20 T cell receptor beta chains originate from one sample sequenced in a study of a mutant IDH1 vaccine in newly diagnosed glioma. Stated time point: week 11, during vaccination. Vaccination comprised doses that each held 300 ug of mutant IDH1 20-mer peptide, plus topical imiquimod. Their cognate antigens are unknown. The table came from immunoSEQ multiplex PCR; TCRdb's copy has only in-frame clones and leaves some out. The sample consists of about 60,000 clones, around 85% of them appearing once. The source was PBMCs, collected from a glioma patient whose treatment included an IDH1 peptide vaccine. Source of these receptors: a woman aged 50 to 60 with glioma.

The J gene is TRBJ1-1, the V gene TRBV28; no clear D. Trimming shortened V by 2 bases and J by 1 base, and 11 bases separated the two germline ends. This CDR3 is 15 amino acids long. Germline loops: CDR1 MDHEN, CDR2 SYDVKM. The CDR3 region has the DNA TGTGCCAGCAGTTTAATCGGAGGGCAGAACACTGAAGCTTTCTTT. This gives the protein CASSLIGGQNTEAFF.

J is TRBJ1-5 and V is TRBV10-3; TRBD1 aligns across 7 bases. Germline V gives CDR1 ENHRY, CDR2 SYGVKD. After removal of 0 bases from V and 2 bases from J, the junction contained 1 base not matched to a gene. There are 15 residues in the CDR3. The DNA of the CDR3 is TGTGCCATCAGTGAGTCAGGGGGCGGCAATCAGCCCCAGCATTTT. Its protein is CAISESGGGNQPQHF.

The V and J genes are TRBV7-9 and TRBJ2-1, with TRBD1 matching over 8 bases. The CDR3 is 17 amino acids. Germline values: CDR1 SEHNR, CDR2 FQNEAQ (reference sequence). The V gene end was trimmed by 5 bases and the J gene end by 0 bases; junction bases not matched to a gene: 9. CDR3 nucleotides: TGTGCCAGCAGCCACAGACAGGGGATGAGCTCCTACAATGAGCAGTTCTTC. Its translation: CASSHRQGMSSYNEQFF.

This sequence joins TRBV19 and TRBJ2-6, with D perhaps matching TRBD2 (5 bases). The germline V and J ends were trimmed by 7 bases and 2 bases, with 15 bases remaining between them. This CDR3 region has 16 residues. From germline, CDR1 is LNHDA and CDR2 SQIVND (reference sequence). The CDR3 DNA reads TGTGCCAGTACCCCCGGAGCGGCGACTGGGGCCAACGTCCTGACTTTC. As protein: CASTPGAATGANVLTF.

The CDR3 reads CASGLRPGNTGELFF. The CDR3, as DNA: TGTGCTAGTGGCTTGCGGCCAGGGAACACCGGGGAGCTGTTTTTT. The rearrangement joins TRBV12-5 to TRBJ2-2; D gene unclear. The CDR3 totals 15 residues. From germline, CDR1 is LGHNT and CDR2 FRNRAP. The germline V and J ends were trimmed by 6 bases and 1 base, with 12 bases remaining between them.

The chain combines TRBV7-6 with TRBJ2-3, with D perhaps TRBD2 (6 bases). The CDR3 has 16 amino acids. V lost 4 bases and J lost 7, with 21 bases in between. Germline V gene sequence: CDR1 SGHVS, CDR2 FNYEAQ. CDR3: CASSSSPGLSTHTQYF. The CDR3 bases are TGTGCCAGCAGCTCCTCGCCGGGACTCTCAACTCATACGCAGTATTTT.

The gene calls are TRBV2 and TRBJ1-2; TRBD1 might be the D (6 bases). The CDR3 covers 12 residues. In germline, CDR1 is SNHLY, CDR2 FYNNEI. Trimming took off 9 bases at V and 7 bases at J, with 15 bases between the two ends. The DNA of the CDR3 is TGTGCCAGGCGTACAGGGAACGGTGGCTACACCTTC. Translation: CARRTGNGGYTF.

The gene calls are TRBV6-1 and TRBJ2-7, with 8 positions matching TRBD1. The CDR3 loop spans 14 amino acids. In germline, CDR1 is MNHNS, CDR2 SASEGT. V lost 5 bases to trimming and J lost 2 bases; unmatched junction nucleotides: 5. In nucleotides, the CDR3 is TGTGCCAGCAGTTCCCGGACAGGGACCTACGAGCAGTACTTC. Its translation is CASSSRTGTYEQYF.

This chain connects TRBV30 to TRBJ2-6; D gene uncertain. Between the trimmed V and J ends, which lost 5 bases and 2 bases, there was a span of 13 bases. The germline V gene has CDR1 GTSNPN and CDR2 SVGIG (reference sequence). This CDR3 has 15 amino acids. DNA of the CDR3: TGTGCCTGGGCAAACTGGAGTCCTGGGGCCAACGTCCTGACTTTC. This codes for CAWANWSPGANVLTF. The whole variable domain, filled in from reference TRBV30 and TRBJ2-6, reads SQTIHQWPATLVQPVGSPLSLECTVEGTSNPNLYWYRQAAGRGLQLLFYSVGIGQISSEVPQNLSASRPQDRQFILSSKKLLLSDSGFYLCAWANWSPGANVLTFGAGSRLTVL.

The chain couples TRBV27 to TRBJ1-2; D is uncertain. The V gene's germline CDR1 is MNHEY and CDR2 SMNVEV (reference sequence). The CDR3 is made up of 14 amino acids. Between the trimmed V and J ends, which lost 4 bases and 1 base, there was a span of 10 bases. CDR3 residues: CASSSTALNYGYTF. The CDR3 DNA is TGTGCCAGCAGTTCCACCGCCCTTAACTATGGCTACACCTTC.

This chain joins TRBV7-2 and TRBJ2-2; 10 bases map to TRBD2. Germline V lookup: CDR1 SGHTA, CDR2 FQGNSA. The CDR3 is 16 amino acids. Trimming removed 6 bases from V and 6 bases from J; junction bases left unmatched: 10. CDR3 sequence reads: CASRESGGAVAGELFF. The CDR3 bases are TGTGCCAGCAGGGAAAGCGGGGGGGCCGTCGCCGGGGAGCTGTTTTTT.

The J gene is TRBJ1-2, the V gene TRBV11-2; D remains ambiguous. The germline CDR1 and CDR2 sequences are SGHAT and FQNNGV. V was pared by 5 bases and J by 8 bases, with 9 bases between. The CDR3 is 11 residues long. In DNA, the CDR3 is TGTGCCAGCAGCGCCCAGTCGGGCTACACCTTC. Protein product: CASSAQSGYTF.

The V and J genes are TRBV28 and TRBJ1-6, with 8 bases lining up with TRBD1. The germline V gene encodes CDR1 MDHEN and CDR2 SYDVKM. The junction had 7 bases not matched to a gene; V was cut back by 8 bases and J by 7 bases. The CDR3 consists of 14 residues. The CDR3 DNA follows: TGTGCCAGCGTAGCGGGACAGGTCAATTCACCCCTCCACTTT. Protein sequence: CASVAGQVNSPLHF.

This clone has only a few counts. The J gene is TRBJ1-1, the V gene TRBV2, with unresolved D. The V end was cut by 4 bases, the J end by 5 bases, with 8 bases between. The CDR3 has 12 amino acids. CDR1 is SNHLY and CDR2 is FYNNEI in the germline V gene. The CDR3 protein is CASSVLDTEAFF. CDR3 nucleotide sequence: TGTGCCAGCAGTGTTTTGGATACTGAAGCTTTCTTT.

The CDR3 is CASSYSGTGLPLHF. The CDR3 DNA sequence: TGTGCCAGCAGTTACTCGGGGACAGGGTTACCCCTCCACTTT. The V and J genes are TRBV6-5 and TRBJ1-6, with 9 bases lining up with TRBD1. Germline V CDR1 and CDR2: MNHEY, SVGAGI. Trimming took 0 bases from V and 12 from J; bases not matched to a gene: 3. There are 14 residues in the CDR3.

This rearrangement joins TRBV7-2 to TRBJ1-1, with D uncertain. The CDR3 is made up of 15 amino acids. Between the trimmed V and J ends, which lost 1 base and 0 bases, there was a span of 9 bases. CDR1 SGHTA and CDR2 FQGNSA come from the germline V gene. CDR3 DNA: TGTGCCAGCAGCTTAGGGGGAGCGATGAACACTGAAGCTTTCTTT. Its translation is CASSLGGAMNTEAFF.

The chain combines TRBV20-1 with TRBJ1-1; D ambiguous. The V end lost 7 bases, the J end lost 8 bases, and 8 bases lay between the germline ends. The CDR3 is 9 amino acids. Germline V gives CDR1 DFQATT, CDR2 SNEGSKA (reference sequence). Here the CDR3 DNA reads TGCAGTGACGAGAGGGAAGCTTTCTTT. Amino acid sequence: CSDEREAFF.

The chain employs TRBV6-5 and TRBJ2-7, with TRBD2 as a possible D gene (6 bases). The CDR3 loop spans 15 amino acids. Germline lookup yields CDR1 MNHEY and CDR2 SVGAGI. V lost 5 bases and J lost 3, with 17 bases in between. CDR3 amino acids: CASSPTHGGVYEQYF. As DNA, the CDR3 is TGTGCCAGCAGTCCGACTCACGGGGGTGTCTACGAGCAGTACTTC.

The rearrangement joins TRBV7-9 to TRBJ2-5; 8 nucleotides agree with TRBD2. V shed 2 bases, J shed 0 bases, and the junction held 2 bases outside the gene matches. Germline V gene lookup returns CDR1 SEHNR and CDR2 FQNEAQ (reference sequence). The CDR3 has 15 residues. The CDR3 here is CASSLSGSYQETQYF. In DNA form, the CDR3 reads TGTGCCAGCAGCTTAAGCGGGAGTTACCAAGAGACCCAGTACTTC.

The V call is TRBV4-1, the J call TRBJ1-5; D gene unclear. The ends were cut back, 1 base at V and 4 bases at J, with 5 bases in the middle. This CDR3 is 13 amino acids long. Germline V lookup: CDR1 MGHRA, CDR2 YSYEKL. Here the CDR3 DNA reads TGCGCCAGCAGCCAAGGAACGAATCAGCCCCAGCATTTT. It specifies CASSQGTNQPQHF.